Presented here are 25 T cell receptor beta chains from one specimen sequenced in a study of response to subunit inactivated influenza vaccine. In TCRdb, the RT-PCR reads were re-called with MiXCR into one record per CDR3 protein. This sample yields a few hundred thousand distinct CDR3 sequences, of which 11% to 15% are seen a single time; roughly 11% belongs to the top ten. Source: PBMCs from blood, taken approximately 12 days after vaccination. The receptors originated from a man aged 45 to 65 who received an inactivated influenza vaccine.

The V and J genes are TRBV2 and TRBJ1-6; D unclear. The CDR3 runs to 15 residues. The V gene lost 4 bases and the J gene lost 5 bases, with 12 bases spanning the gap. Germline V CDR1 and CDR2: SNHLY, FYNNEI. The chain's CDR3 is CASSVERVDNSPLHF. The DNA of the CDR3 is TGTGCCAGCAGTGTGGAAAGGGTTGATAATTCACCCCTCCACTTT.

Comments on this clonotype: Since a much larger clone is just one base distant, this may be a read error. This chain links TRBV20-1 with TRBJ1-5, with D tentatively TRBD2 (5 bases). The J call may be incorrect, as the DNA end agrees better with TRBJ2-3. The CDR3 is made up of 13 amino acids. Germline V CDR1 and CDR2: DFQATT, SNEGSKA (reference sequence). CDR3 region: CSASGYSNQPQYF. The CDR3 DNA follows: TGCAGTGCCTCGGGGTATAGCAATCAGCCCCAGTATTTT.

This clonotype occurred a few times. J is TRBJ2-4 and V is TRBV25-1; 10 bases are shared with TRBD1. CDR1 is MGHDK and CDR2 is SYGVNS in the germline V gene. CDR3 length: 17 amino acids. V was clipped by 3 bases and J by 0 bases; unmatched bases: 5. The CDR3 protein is CASSDLGQGGAKNIQYF. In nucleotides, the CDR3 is TGTGCCAGCAGTGATCTCGGACAGGGGGGAGCCAAAAACATTCAGTACTTC.

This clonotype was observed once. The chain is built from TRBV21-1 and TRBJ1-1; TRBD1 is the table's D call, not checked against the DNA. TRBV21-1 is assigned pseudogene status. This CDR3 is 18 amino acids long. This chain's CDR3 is CASSKGGKGRGMNTEAFF. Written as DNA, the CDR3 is TGTGCCAGCAGCAAAGGTGGTAAGGGGCGAGGGATGAACACTGAAGCTTTCTTT.

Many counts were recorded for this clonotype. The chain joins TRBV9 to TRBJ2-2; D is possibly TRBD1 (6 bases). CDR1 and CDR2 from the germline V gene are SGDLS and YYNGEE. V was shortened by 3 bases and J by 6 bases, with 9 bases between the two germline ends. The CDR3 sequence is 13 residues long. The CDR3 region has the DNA TGTGCCAGCAGCGCTGGGGGCTCCGGGGAGCTGTTTTTT. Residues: CASSAGGSGELFF.

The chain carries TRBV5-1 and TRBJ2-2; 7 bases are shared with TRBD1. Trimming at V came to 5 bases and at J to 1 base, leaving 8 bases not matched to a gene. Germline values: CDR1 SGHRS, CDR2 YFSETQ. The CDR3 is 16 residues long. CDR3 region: CASSAQGIKNTGELFF. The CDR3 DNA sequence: TGCGCCAGCAGTGCACAGGGGATAAAGAACACCGGGGAGCTGTTTTTT.

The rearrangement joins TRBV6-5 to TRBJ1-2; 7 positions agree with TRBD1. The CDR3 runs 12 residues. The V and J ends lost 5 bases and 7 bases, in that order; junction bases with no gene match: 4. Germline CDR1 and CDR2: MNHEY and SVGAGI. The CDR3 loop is CASSPRGAGYTF. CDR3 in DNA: TGTGCCAGCAGTCCCAGGGGGGCTGGCTACACCTTC.

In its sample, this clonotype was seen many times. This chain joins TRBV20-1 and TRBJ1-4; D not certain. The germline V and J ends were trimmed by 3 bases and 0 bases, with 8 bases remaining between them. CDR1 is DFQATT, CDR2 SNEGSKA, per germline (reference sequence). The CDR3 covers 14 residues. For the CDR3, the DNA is TGCAGTGCTAGTTTTGGCCCAACTAATGAAAAACTGTTTTTT. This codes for CSASFGPTNEKLFF.

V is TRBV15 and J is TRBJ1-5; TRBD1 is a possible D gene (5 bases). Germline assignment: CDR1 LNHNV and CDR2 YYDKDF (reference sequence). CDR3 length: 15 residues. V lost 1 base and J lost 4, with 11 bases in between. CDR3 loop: CATSRGQGPNQPQHF. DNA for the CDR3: TGTGCCACCAGCAGAGGGCAGGGACCTAATCAGCCCCAGCATTTT.

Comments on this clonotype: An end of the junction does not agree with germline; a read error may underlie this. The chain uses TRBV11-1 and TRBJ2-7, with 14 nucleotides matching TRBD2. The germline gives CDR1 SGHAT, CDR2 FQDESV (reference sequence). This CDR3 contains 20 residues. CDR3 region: CASSLAGTSGTSGSFYEQHF. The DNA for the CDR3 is TGTGCCAGCAGCTTGGCCGGGACCTCCGGGACTAGCGGGAGTTTTTACGAGCAGCACTTC. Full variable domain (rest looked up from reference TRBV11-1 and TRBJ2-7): EAEVAQSPRYKITEKSQAVAFWCDPISGHATLYWYRQILGQGPELLVQFQDESVVDDSQLPKDRFSAERLKGVDSTLKIQPAELGDSAMYLCASSLAGTSGTSGSFYEQHFGPGTRLTVT.

The CDR3 sequence: CASSLGEATYNEQFF. CDR3 DNA sequence: TGTGCCAGCAGCCTCGGGGAGGCTACCTACAATGAGCAGTTCTTC. V and J are TRBV12-3 or TRBV12-4 and TRBJ2-1; possible D gene TRBD2, 6 bases. Trimming shortened V by 6 bases and J by 2 bases, and 14 bases separated the two germline ends. CDR3 length equals 15 residues.

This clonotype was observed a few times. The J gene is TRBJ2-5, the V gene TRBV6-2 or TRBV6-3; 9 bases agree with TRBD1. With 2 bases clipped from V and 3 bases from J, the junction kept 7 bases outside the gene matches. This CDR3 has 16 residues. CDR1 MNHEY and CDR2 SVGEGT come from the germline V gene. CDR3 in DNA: TGTGCCAGCAGTTACCGCCCGGGACAGGGTGAAGAGACCCAGTACTTC. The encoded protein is CASSYRPGQGEETQYF.

CDR3 residues: CASSPIPGTEAFF. CDR3 nucleotides: TGTGCCAGCTCACCAATCCCGGGTACTGAAGCTTTCTTT. The genes are TRBV18 and TRBJ1-1; D not resolved. The ends were cut back, 2 bases at V and 5 bases at J, with 9 bases in the middle. CDR3 length: 13 residues. Looked up from germline, CDR1 is KGHSH and CDR2 is LQKENI.

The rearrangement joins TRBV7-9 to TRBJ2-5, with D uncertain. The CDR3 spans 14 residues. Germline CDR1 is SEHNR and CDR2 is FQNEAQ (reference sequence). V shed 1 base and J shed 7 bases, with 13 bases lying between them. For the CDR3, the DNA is TGTGCCAGCAGCTTAGGATCGGAGAGAGGGACCCAGTACTTC. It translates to CASSLGSERGTQYF.

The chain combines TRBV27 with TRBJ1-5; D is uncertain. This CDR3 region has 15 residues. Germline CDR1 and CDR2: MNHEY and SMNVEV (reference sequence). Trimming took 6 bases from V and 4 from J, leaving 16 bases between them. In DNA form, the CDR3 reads TGTGCCAGCAGCTCCTCCGCGGTCGGGAATCAGCCCCAGCATTTT. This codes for CASSSSAVGNQPQHF.

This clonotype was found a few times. CDR3 amino acids: CSAREGVWNTEAFF. CDR3 sequence (DNA): TGCAGTGCTAGGGAAGGGGTTTGGAACACTGAAGCTTTCTTT. This chain uses TRBV20-1 with TRBJ1-1, with a tentative D call TRBD1 (5 bases). Germline assignment: CDR1 DFQATT and CDR2 SNEGSKA (reference sequence). Trimming pared 3 bases from V and 1 base from J, leaving 12 bases between. CDR3 size: 14 residues.

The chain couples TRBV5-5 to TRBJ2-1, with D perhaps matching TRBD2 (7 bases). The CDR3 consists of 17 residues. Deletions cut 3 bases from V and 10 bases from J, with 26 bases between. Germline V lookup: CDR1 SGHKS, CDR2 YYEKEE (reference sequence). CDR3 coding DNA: TGTGCCAGCAGCTCGAAAGGCGGGGGCGCGGGAGCTTTCGAGCAGTTCTTC. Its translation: CASSSKGGGAGAFEQFF.

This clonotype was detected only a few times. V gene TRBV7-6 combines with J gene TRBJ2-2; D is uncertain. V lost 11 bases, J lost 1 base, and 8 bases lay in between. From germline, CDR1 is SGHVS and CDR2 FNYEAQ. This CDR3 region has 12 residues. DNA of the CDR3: TGTGCCGGTAGACAGAACACCGGGGAGCTGTTTTTT. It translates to CAGRQNTGELFF.

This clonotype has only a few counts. CDR3: CASSYGVGYEQYF. DNA for the CDR3: TGTGCCAGCAGTTATGGGGTCGGTTACGAGCAGTACTTC. The chain carries TRBV12-3 or TRBV12-4 and TRBJ2-7; D ambiguous. CDR3 length: 13 residues. V was trimmed by 4 bases and J by 4 bases, leaving 11 bases between them.

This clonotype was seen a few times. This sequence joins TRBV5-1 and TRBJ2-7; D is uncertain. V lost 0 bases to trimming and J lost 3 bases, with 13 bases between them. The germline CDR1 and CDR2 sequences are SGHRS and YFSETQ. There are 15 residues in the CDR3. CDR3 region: CASSLGPTPNYEQYF. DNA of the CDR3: TGCGCCAGCAGCTTGGGACCGACCCCCAACTACGAGCAGTACTTC.

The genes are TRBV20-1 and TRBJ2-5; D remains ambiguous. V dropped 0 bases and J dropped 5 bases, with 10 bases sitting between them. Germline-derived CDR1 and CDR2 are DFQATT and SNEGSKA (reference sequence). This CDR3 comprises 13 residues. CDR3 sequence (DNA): TGCAGTGCTAGAGATCCCCGATCGGAGACCCAGTACTTC. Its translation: CSARDPRSETQYF.

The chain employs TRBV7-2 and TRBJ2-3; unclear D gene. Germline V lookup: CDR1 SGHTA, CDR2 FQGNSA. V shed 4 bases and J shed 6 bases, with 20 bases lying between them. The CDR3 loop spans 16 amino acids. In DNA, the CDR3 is TGTGCCAGCAGCTCGAGCTCCCAGGCCGAAAGGGATACGCAGTATTTT. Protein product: CASSSSSQAERDTQYF.

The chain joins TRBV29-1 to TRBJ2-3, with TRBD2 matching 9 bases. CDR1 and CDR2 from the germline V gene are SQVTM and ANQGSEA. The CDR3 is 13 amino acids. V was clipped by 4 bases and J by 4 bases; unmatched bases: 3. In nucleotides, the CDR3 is TGCAGCGTTGGCGGGAGGGCAGCAGATACGCAGTATTTT. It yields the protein CSVGGRAADTQYF.

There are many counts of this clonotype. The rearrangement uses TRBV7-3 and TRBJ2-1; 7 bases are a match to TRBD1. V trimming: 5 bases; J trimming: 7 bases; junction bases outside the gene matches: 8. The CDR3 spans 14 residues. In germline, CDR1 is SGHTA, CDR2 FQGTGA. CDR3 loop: CASSPGGLKNEQFF. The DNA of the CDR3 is TGTGCCAGCAGCCCAGGGGGTCTGAAAAATGAGCAGTTCTTC.

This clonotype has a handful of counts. The CDR3 is CASSTPSTGGLANLQETQYF. The CDR3 DNA reads as TGTGCCAGCAGCACTCCATCGACCGGTGGACTAGCGAACCTCCAGGAGACCCAGTACTTC. The chain is built from TRBV11-2 and TRBJ2-5; 9 bases line up with TRBD2. Germline V lookup: CDR1 SGHAT, CDR2 FQNNGV. CDR3 length equals 20 residues. The V gene end was trimmed by 5 bases and the J gene end by 5 bases; junction bases not matched to a gene: 24.